A single sample is the source of the 6 T cell receptor beta chains below, sequenced in a study of molecular identifiers for immune sequencing clone quantification. TCRdb itself ran the PCR reads through MiXCR, one entry per CDR3 protein. The table includes about 65,000 distinct CDR3 sequences, about a sixth detected once. The sequencing input was naive CD8+ T cells from blood, with Jurkat cell RNA spiked in. Regarding subset: FACS-sorted CD8+CD4-CCR7+CD45RA+ naive T cells. The receptor set was obtained from a human donor in good health. Some libraries in this study had Jurkat cell RNA spiked in.

This clonotype was observed a few times. The V and J genes are TRBV18 and TRBJ2-7, with no clear D. This CDR3 comprises 12 residues. Trimming left V 2 bases short and J 5 bases short, with 7 bases between. From germline, CDR1 is KGHSH and CDR2 LQKENI. CDR3 nucleotides: TGTGCCAGCTCACCAAGGCAAGACGAGCAGTACTTC. Amino acids: CASSPRQDEQYF.

On this clonotype itself: An end of the junction differs from the germline gene, which may be a read error. The CDR3 protein is CASSLTRGSYGQYF. The CDR3, as DNA: TGTGCCAGCAGTTTAACGAGGGGGTCCTACGGGCAGTACTTC. This chain links TRBV27 with TRBJ2-7, with D possibly TRBD1 on 6 matching bases. There are 14 residues in the CDR3. Germline V gene lookup returns CDR1 MNHEY and CDR2 SMNVEV (reference sequence).

V usage is TRBV27 and J usage is TRBJ1-2; tentatively, D is TRBD1 (6 bases). This CDR3 contains 13 residues. CDR1 and CDR2 (germline): MNHEY, SMNVEV (reference sequence). V lost 2 bases to trimming and J lost 4 bases, with 8 bases between them. CDR3: CASSLTGPYGYTF. CDR3 coding DNA: TGTGCCAGCAGTTTAACAGGGCCCTATGGCTACACCTTC.

This clonotype has a count of ten or more. The chain employs TRBV6-2 or TRBV6-3 and TRBJ2-3; D uncertain. Germline CDR1 MNHEY, CDR2 SVGEGT. V lost 7 bases to trimming and J lost 3 bases, with 14 bases between them. The CDR3 contains 14 residues. CDR3 nucleotide sequence: TGTGCCAGCAACGACCCTGGAGCTACAGATACGCAGTATTTT. It yields the protein CASNDPGATDTQYF.

The chain combines TRBV29-1 with TRBJ2-2; TRBD2 agrees at 11 bases. The V segment lost 3 bases and the J segment 2 bases; nucleotides outside the gene matches: 8. Germline-derived CDR1 and CDR2 are SQVTM and ANQGSEA. The CDR3 has 17 residues. This CDR3 is CSVEPGLAEDNTGELFF. The CDR3 nucleotides read TGCAGCGTTGAGCCGGGACTAGCGGAAGATAACACCGGGGAGCTGTTTTTT.

In this sample, this clonotype turned up many times. The chain employs TRBV7-8 and TRBJ2-3, with TRBD1 as a possible D gene (6 bases). The V and J ends lost 5 bases and 1 base respectively, with 13 bases between them. The V gene's germline CDR1 is SGHVS and CDR2 FQNEAQ. The CDR3 length is 15 residues. The CDR3 region is CASSPQDSRTDTQYF. In DNA form, the CDR3 reads TGTGCCAGCAGCCCACAGGACAGCCGCACAGATACGCAGTATTTT.